This T cell receptor (beta chain) was captured by sequencing in a study of OX40 agonist ivuxolimab in advanced cancers. Across the whole study: People in dose escalation had one of these cancers: hepatocellular carcinoma, melanoma, renal cell or head and neck cancer. Earlier treatment with anti-PD-1, anti-PD-L1 or anti-CTLA-4 was permitted, and around 36% had received some.

As to this clone: The target antigen is unknown.

Broader study findings: Among some nonresponders, normalized T-cell clonal expansion was also low. Clonal expansion by week 6 occurred in CD4+ and CD8+ blood T cells (at 0.1 to 3.0 mg/kg).

This CDR3 contains 15 residues. Germline CDR1 and CDR2: WNHNN and SYGVQD (reference sequence). Unmatched junction bases numbered 8, after V lost 3 bases and J lost 5 bases. The method was immunoSEQ multiplex PCR; TCRdb's version includes in-frame clones alone and lacks a portion of them. The sample lists around 93,000 clones; approximately 87% were seen once. The rearrangement joins TRBV10-1 to TRBJ2-3; TRBD1 agrees at 7 bases. The sample here was CD4+ or CD8+ T cells sorted from blood, taken in a trial of the OX40 agonist ivuxolimab. The clonotype was recovered from an adult with an advanced solid tumor such as melanoma, head and neck, liver or kidney cancer. The CDR3 DNA follows: TGCGCCAGCAGTGATCCAGGGGGTAGGGGAGATACGCAGTATTTT. Translated, it gives CASSDPGGRGDTQYF.